This T cell receptor beta chain was recovered during a study of T cell repertoires in cytomegalovirus infection. Study context: Both a matching HLA type and CMV infection were indicated by public TCR beta signatures. Findings and limits, study-wide: Frequencies of public TCR beta families were cumulated, and this identified carriers of CMV plus the relevant HLA.

As to this clonotype: Antigen: not known. Sequence at one end of the junction differs from germline and may be a read error.

Each CDR3 protein gets one entry after TCRdb re-called the reads with MiXCR. Among 900,000 to 950,000 distinct CDR3 sequences listed, around 30% were seen once. In germline, CDR1 is MNHEY, CDR2 SVGAGI. CDR3 length equals 14 residues. The V gene is TRBV6-5, the J gene TRBJ2-3, with TRBD2 identical over 8 bases. This TCR was recovered from a human donor in good health (CMV status not recorded). Some clones in this sample may be carry-over from other donors' samples. The sample in question was cultured CD8+ T cells from PBMCs, obtained from culture after CMV antigen stimulation. The CDR3 is CASSYSGVGDTQYF. In DNA, the CDR3 is TGTGCCAGCAGTTATAGCGGGGTTGGAGATACACAGTATTTT.